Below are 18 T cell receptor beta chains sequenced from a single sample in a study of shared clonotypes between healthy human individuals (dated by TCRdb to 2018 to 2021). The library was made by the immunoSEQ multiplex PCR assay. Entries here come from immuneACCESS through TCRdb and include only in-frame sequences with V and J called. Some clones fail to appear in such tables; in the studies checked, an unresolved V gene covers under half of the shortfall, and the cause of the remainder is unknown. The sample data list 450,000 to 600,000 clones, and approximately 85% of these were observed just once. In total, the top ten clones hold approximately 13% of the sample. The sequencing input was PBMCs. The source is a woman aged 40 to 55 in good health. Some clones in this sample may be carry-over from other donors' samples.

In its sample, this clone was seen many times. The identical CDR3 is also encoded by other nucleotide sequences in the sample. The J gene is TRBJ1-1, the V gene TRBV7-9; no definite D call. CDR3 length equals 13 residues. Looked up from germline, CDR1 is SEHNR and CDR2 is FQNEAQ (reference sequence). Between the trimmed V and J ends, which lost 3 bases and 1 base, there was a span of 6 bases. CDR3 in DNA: TGTGCCAGCAGCTTTTGGGGGAACACTGAAGCTTTCTTT. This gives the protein CASSFWGNTEAFF.

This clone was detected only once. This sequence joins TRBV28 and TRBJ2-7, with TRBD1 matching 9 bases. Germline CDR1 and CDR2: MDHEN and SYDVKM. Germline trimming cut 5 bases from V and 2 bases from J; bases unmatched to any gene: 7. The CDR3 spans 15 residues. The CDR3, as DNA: TGTGCCAGCAGTACCTATGGGACAGGGACCTACGAGCAGTACTTC. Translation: CASSTYGTGTYEQYF.

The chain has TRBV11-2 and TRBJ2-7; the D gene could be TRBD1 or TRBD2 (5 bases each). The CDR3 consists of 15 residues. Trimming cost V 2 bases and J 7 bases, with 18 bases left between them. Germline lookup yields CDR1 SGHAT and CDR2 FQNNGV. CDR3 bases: TGTGCCAGCAGCTTATCCGGGACCAACCGGTTGGAGCAGTACTTC. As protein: CASSLSGTNRLEQYF.

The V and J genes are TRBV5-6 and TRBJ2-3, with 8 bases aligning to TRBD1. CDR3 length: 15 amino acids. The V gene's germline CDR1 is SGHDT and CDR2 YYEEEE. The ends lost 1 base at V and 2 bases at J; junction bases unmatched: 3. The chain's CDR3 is CASSLRTGPTDTQYF. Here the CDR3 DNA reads TGTGCCAGCAGCTTGCGGACAGGGCCCACAGATACGCAGTATTTT.

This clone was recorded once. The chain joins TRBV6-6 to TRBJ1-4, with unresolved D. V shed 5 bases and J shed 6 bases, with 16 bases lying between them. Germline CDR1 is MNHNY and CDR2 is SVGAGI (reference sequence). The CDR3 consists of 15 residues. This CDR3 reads CASSPLVSQDEKLFF. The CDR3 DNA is TGTGCCAGCAGTCCCCTGGTATCCCAAGATGAAAAACTGTTTTTT.

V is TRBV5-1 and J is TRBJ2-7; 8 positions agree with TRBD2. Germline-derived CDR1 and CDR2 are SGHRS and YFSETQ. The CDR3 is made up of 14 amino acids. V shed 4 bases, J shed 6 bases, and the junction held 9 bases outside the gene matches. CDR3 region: CASSTGRALGEQYF. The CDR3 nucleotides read TGCGCCAGCAGCACCGGGAGGGCCCTCGGCGAGCAGTACTTC.

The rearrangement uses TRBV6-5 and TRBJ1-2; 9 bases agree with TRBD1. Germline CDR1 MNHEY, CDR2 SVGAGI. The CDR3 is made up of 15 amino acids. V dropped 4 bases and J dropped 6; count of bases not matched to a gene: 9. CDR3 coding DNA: TGTGCCAGCAGTTCCGCGGACAGGGGAAGAAATGGCTACACCTTC. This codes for CASSSADRGRNGYTF.

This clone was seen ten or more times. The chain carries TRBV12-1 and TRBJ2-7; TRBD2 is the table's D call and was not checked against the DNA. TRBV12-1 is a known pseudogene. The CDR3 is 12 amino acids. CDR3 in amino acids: CAATSGTAEQYF. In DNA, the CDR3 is TGTGCCGCCACTAGCGGGACGGCCGAGCAGTACTTC.

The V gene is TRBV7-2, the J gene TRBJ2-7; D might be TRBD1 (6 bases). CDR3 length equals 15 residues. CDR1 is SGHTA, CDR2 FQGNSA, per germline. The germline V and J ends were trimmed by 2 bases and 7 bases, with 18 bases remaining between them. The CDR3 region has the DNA TGTGCCAGCAGCTTACGCCCAGACAGGTCGGCAGAGCAGTACTTC. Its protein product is CASSLRPDRSAEQYF.

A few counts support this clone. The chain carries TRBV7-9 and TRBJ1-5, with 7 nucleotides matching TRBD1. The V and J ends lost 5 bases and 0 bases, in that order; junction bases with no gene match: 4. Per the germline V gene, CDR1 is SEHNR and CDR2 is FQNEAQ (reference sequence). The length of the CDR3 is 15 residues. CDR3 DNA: TGTGCCAGCAGCACAGGGGATTATAGCAATCAGCCCCAGCATTTT. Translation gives CASSTGDYSNQPQHF.

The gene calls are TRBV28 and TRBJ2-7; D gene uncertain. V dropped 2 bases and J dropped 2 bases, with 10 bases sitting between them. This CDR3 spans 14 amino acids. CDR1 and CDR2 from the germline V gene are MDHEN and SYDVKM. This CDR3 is CASSLVLKTYEQYF. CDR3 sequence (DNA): TGTGCCAGCAGTTTAGTCCTCAAAACCTACGAGCAGTACTTC.

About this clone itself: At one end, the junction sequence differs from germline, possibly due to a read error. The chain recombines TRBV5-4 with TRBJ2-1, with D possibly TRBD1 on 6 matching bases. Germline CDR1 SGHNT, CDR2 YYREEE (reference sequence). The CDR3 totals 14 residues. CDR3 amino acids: CVSSLTDRFHEQFF. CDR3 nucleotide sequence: TGTGTCAGCAGCTTAACCGACAGGTTCCATGAGCAGTTCTTC.

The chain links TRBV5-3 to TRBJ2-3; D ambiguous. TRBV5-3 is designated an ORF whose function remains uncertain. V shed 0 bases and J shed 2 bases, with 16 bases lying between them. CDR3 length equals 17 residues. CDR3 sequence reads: CARSLGGQTQDTDTQYF. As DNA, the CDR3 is TGTGCCAGAAGCTTGGGTGGGCAGACCCAGGACACAGATACGCAGTATTTT.

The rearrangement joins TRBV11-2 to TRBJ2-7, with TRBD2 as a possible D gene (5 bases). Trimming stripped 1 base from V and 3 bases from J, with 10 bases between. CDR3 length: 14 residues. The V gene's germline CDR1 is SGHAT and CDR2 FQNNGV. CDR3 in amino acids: CASSLGSGLYEQYF. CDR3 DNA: TGTGCCAGCAGCTTAGGATCAGGACTCTACGAGCAGTACTTC.

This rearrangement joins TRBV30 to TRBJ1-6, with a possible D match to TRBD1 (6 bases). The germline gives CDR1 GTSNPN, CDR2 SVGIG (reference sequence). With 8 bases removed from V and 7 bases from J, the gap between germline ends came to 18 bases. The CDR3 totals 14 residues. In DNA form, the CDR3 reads TGTGCCAGCTCTTCAGGGGTCCTAAATTCACCCCTCCACTTT. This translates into CASSSGVLNSPLHF.

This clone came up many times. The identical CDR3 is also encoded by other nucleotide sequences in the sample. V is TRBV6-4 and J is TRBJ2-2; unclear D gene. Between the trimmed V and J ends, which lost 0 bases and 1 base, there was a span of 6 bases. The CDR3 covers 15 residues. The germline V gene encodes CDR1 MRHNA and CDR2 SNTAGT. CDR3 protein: CASSDSGENTGELFF. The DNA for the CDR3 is TGTGCCAGCAGTGACTCTGGGGAGAACACCGGGGAGCTGTTTTTT.

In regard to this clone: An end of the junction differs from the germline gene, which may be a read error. The CDR3 reads CAISESGVGAMDQPQHF. CDR3 DNA sequence: TGTGCCATCAGTGAGTCGGGGGTAGGGGCCATGGATCAGCCCCAGCATTTT. This chain uses TRBV6-1 with TRBJ1-5; TRBD1 might be the D (5 bases). This CDR3 has 17 residues. Germline CDR1 is MNHNS and CDR2 is SASEGT.

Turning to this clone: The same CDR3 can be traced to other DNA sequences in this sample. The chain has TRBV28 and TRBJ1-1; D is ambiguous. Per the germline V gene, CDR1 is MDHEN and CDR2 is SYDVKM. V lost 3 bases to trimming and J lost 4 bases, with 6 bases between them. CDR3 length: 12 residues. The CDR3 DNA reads TGTGCCAGCAGTTTGCTGGGCACTGAAGCTTTCTTT. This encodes CASSLLGTEAFF.